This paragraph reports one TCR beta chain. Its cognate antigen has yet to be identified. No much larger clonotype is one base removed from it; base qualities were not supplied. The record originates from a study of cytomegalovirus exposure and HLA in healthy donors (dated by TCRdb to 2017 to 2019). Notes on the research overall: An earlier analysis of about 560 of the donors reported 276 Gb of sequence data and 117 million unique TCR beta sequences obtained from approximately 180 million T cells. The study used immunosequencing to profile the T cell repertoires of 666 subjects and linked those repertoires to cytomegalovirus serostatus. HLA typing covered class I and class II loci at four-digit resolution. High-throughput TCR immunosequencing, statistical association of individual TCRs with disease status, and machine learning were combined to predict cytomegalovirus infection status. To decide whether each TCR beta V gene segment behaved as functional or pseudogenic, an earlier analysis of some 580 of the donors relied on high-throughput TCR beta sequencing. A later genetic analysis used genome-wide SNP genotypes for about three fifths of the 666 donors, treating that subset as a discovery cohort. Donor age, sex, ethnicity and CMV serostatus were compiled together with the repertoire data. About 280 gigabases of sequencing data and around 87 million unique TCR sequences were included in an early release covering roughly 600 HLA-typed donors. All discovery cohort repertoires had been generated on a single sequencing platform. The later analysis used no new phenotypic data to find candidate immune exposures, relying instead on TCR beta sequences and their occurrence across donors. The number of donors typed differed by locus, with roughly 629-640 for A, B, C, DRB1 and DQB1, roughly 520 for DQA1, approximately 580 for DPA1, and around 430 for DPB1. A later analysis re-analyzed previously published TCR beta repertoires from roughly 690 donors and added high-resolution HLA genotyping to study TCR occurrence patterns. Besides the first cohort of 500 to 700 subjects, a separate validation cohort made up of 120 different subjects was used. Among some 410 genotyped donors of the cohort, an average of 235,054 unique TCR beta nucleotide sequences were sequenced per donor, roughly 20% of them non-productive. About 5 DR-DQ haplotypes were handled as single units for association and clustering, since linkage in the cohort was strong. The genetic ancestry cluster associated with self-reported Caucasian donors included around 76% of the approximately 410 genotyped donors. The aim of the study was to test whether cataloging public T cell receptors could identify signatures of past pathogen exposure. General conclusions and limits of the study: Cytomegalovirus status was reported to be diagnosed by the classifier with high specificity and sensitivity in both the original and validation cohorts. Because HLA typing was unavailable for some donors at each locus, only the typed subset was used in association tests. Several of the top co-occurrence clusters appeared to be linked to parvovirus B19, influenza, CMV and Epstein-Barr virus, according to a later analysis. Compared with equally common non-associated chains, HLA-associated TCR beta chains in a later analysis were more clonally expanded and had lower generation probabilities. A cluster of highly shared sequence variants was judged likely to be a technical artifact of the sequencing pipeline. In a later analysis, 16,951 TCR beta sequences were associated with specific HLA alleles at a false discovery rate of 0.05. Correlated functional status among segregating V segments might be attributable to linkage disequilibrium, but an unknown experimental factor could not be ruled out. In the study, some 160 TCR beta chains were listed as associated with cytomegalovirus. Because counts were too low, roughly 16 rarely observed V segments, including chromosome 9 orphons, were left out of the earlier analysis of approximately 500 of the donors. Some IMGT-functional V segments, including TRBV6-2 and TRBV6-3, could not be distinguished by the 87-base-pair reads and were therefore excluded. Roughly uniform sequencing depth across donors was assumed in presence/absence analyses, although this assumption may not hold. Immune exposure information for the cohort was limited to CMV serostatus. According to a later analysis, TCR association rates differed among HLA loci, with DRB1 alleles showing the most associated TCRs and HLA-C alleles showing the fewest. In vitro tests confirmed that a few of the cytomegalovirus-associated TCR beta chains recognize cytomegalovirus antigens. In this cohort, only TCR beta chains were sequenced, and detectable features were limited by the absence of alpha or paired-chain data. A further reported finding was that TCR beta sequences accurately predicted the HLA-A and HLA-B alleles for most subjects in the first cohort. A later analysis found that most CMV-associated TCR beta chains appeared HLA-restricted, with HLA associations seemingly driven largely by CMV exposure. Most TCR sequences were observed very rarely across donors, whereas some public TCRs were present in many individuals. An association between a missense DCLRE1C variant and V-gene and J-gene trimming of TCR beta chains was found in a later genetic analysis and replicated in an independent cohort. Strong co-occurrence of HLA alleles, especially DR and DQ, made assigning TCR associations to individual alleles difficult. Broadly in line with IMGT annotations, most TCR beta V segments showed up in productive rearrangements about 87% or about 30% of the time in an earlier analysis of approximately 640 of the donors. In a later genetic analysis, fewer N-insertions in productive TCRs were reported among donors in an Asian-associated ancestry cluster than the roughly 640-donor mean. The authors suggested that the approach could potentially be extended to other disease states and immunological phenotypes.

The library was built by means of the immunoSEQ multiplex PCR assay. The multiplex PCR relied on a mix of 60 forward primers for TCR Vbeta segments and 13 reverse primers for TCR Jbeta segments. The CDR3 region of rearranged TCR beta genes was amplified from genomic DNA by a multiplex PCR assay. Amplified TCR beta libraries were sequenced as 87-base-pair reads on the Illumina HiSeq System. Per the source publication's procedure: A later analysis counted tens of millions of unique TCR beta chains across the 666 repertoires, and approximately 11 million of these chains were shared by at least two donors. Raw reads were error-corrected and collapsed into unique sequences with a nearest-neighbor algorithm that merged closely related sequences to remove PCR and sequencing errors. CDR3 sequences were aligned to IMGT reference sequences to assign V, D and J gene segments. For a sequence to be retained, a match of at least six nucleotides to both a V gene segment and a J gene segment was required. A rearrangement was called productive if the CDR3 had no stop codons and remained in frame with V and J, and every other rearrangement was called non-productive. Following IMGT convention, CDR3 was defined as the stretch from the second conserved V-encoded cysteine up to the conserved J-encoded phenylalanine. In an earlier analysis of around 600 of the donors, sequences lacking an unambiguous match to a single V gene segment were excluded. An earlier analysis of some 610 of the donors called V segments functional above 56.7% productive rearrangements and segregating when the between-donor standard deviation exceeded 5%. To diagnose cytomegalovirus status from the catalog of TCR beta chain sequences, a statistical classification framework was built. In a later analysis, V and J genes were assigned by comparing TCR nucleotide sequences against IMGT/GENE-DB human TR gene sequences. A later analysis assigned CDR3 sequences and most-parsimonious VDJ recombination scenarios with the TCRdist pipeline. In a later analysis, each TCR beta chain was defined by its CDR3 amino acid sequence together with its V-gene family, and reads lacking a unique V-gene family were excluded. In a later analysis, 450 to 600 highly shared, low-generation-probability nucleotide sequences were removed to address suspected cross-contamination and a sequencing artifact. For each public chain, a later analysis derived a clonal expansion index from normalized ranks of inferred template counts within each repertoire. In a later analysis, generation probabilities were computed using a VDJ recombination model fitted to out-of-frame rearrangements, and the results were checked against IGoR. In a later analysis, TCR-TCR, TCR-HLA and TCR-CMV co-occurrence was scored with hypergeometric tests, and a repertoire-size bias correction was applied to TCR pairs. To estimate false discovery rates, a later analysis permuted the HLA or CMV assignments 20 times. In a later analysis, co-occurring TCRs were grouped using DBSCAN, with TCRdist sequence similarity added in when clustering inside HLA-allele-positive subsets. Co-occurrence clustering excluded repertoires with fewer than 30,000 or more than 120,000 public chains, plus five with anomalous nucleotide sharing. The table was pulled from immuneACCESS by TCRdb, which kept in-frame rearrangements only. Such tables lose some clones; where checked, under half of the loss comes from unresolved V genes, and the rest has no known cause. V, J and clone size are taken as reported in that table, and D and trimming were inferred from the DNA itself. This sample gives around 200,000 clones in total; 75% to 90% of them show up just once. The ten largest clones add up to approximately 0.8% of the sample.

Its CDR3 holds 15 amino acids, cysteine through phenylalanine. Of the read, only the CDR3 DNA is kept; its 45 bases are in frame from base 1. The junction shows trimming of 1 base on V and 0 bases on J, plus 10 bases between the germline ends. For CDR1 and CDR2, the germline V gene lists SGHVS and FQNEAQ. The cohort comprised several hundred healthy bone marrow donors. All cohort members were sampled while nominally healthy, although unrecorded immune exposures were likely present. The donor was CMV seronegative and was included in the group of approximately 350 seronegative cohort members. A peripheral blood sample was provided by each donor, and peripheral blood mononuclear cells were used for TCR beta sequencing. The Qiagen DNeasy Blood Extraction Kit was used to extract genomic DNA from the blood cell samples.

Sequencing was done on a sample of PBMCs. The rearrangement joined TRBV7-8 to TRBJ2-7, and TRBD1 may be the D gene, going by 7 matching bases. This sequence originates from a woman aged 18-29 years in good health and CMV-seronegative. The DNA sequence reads TGTGCCAGCAGCTTAGGGAGGGGGCCCTCCTACGAGCAGTACTTC. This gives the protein CASSLGRGPSYEQYF.